Given below is one TCR beta chain in context. Sequencing was performed with immunoSEQ multiplex PCR; in TCRdb, only in-frame clones are kept and a portion is missing. In the table there are approximately 24,000 clones, around 80% of which are singletons. In germline, CDR1 is SGDLS, CDR2 YYNGEE. Trimming took off 3 bases at V and 9 bases at J, with 16 bases between the two ends. The CDR3 length is 14 residues. This record comes from a study of OX40 agonist ivuxolimab in advanced cancers. The rearrangement uses TRBV9 and TRBJ1-5, with D perhaps TRBD1 (6 bases). The sequence was collected from an adult with an advanced solid tumor such as melanoma, head and neck, liver or kidney cancer. Sequencing used CD4+ or CD8+ T cells sorted from blood, obtained in a trial of the OX40 agonist ivuxolimab. This CDR3 is CASSAQGLGGPQHF. The CDR3, as DNA: TGTGCCAGCAGCGCACAGGGACTCGGGGGGCCCCAGCATTTT. Complete variable domain (other parts from reference TRBV9 and TRBJ1-5): DSGVTQTPKHLITATGQRVTLRCSPRSGDLSVYWYQQSLDQGLQFLIQYYNGEERAKGNILERFSAQQFPDLHSELNLSSLELGDSALYFCASSAQGLGGPQHFGDGTRLSIL.